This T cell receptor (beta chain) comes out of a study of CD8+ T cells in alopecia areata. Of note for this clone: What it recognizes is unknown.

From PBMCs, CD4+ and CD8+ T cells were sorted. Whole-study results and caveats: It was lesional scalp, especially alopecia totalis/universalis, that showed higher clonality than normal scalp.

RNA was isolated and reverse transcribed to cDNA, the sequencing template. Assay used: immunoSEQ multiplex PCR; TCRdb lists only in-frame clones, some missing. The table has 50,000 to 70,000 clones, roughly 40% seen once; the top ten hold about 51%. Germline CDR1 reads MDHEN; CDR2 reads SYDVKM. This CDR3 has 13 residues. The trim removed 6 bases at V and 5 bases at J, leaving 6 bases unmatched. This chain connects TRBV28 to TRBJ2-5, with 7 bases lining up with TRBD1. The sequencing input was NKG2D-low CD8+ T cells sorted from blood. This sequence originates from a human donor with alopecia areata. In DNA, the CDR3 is TGTGCCAGCAGCCCGACAGGGCGCGAGACCCAGTACTTC. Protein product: CASSPTGRETQYF.